The text below deals with one T cell receptor beta chain. Its antigen remains undetermined. The sample holds no much larger clone one base away, and base qualities are not on file. The cohort consisted of 600 to 750 healthy bone marrow donors. At the time of sampling, all cohort members were nominally healthy, though unrecorded immune exposures were likely present. The donor was CMV seropositive and was included in the group of about 290 seropositive cohort members. Each donor provided a peripheral blood sample, and peripheral blood mononuclear cells were used for TCR beta sequencing. Genomic DNA was extracted from the blood cell samples with the Qiagen DNeasy Blood Extraction Kit. The source of the sample is a study of cytomegalovirus exposure and HLA in healthy donors listed by TCRdb under 2017. About the investigation overall: An earlier analysis of approximately 640 of the donors reported 250 to 300 Gb of sequence data and approximately 110 million unique TCR beta sequences from about 179 million T cells. Every repertoire in the discovery cohort had been generated on one and the same sequencing platform. In a later analysis, previously published TCR beta repertoires from several hundred donors were re-analyzed and high-resolution HLA genotyping was added so that TCR occurrence patterns could be studied. The aim of the study was to test whether cataloging public T cell receptors could identify signatures of past pathogen exposure. HLA typing covered class I and class II loci at four-digit resolution. A separate validation cohort of 100 to 150 different subjects was used in addition to the 666-subject first cohort. An early release that covered 640 HLA-typed donors contained approximately 300 gigabases of sequencing data and tens of millions of unique TCR sequences. A later genetic analysis took genome-wide SNP genotypes for about 65% of the 666 donors and used that subset as a discovery cohort. The T cell repertoires of around 730 subjects were profiled by immunosequencing and related to cytomegalovirus serostatus. Across some 400 genotyped donors of the cohort, an average of approximately 240,000 unique TCR beta nucleotide sequences per donor were sequenced, and 15% to 20% of those sequences were non-productive. In the later analysis, no new phenotypic data were used to find candidate immune exposures; instead, reliance was placed on TCR beta sequences and their occurrence across donors. Among the approximately 430 genotyped donors, approximately 76% belonged to the genetic ancestry cluster associated with self-reported Caucasian donors. Donor age, sex, ethnicity and CMV serostatus were compiled alongside the repertoire data. Because of strong linkage in the cohort, roughly five DR-DQ haplotypes were treated as single units for association and clustering. To predict cytomegalovirus infection status, the study combined high-throughput TCR immunosequencing, statistical association of individual TCRs with disease status, and machine learning. Typing coverage varied by locus: about 629-640 donors for A, B, C, DRB1 and DQB1; around 560 for DQA1; over 600 for DPA1; under 490 for DPB1. An earlier analysis of around 540 of the donors applied high-throughput TCR beta sequencing to assess whether each TCR beta V gene segment acted as functional or pseudogenic.

The study at large found these results: In a later genetic analysis, a missense DCLRE1C variant was associated with V-gene and J-gene trimming of TCR beta chains, and the association was replicated in an independent cohort. A few of the identified cytomegalovirus-associated TCR beta chains were confirmed in vitro to be specific for cytomegalovirus antigens. While some public TCRs were present in many individuals, most TCR sequences turned up only very rarely across donors. It was suggested by the authors that the approach could potentially be generalized to other disease states and immunological phenotypes. The sequencing pipeline was judged likely to have produced a cluster of highly shared sequence variants as a technical artifact. In a later analysis, TCR association rates were found to vary across HLA loci, with the most associated TCRs seen for DRB1 alleles and the fewest for HLA-C alleles. Correlated functional status among segregating V segments might reflect linkage disequilibrium, but an unknown experimental factor could not be ruled out. Strong co-occurrence of HLA alleles, especially DR and DQ, made assigning TCR associations to individual alleles difficult. A later analysis found that most CMV-associated TCR beta chains appeared HLA-restricted, with HLA associations seemingly driven largely by CMV exposure. The study gave a list of roughly 150 TCR beta chains associated with cytomegalovirus. In a later analysis, some 17,000 TCR beta sequences were associated with specific HLA alleles at a false discovery rate of 0.05. Seventeen rarely observed V segments, including chromosome 9 orphons, were excluded from the earlier analysis of 550 to 700 of the donors because counts were too low. Because some donors lacked HLA typing at each locus, the association tests relied only on the typed subset. Broadly in line with IMGT annotations, most TCR beta V segments showed up in productive rearrangements about 87% or about 30% of the time in an earlier analysis of about 500 of the donors. This cohort had only TCR beta chains sequenced, and the lack of alpha or paired-chain data limited which features could be detected. For the cohort, immune exposure information was limited to CMV serostatus. A later genetic analysis reported fewer N-insertions in productive TCRs among donors in an Asian-associated ancestry cluster than the roughly 640-donor mean. Compared with equally common non-associated chains, HLA-associated TCR beta chains in a later analysis were more clonally expanded and had lower generation probabilities. A further reported finding was that TCR beta sequences accurately predicted the HLA-A and HLA-B alleles for most subjects in the first cohort. Cytomegalovirus status was reported to be diagnosed by the classifier with high specificity and sensitivity in both the original and validation cohorts. Presence/absence analyses assumed roughly uniform sequencing depth across donors, an assumption that may not hold. Several of the top co-occurrence clusters appeared to be linked to parvovirus B19, influenza, CMV and Epstein-Barr virus, according to a later analysis.

Preparation of the library involved the immunoSEQ multiplex PCR assay. The multiplex PCR relied on a mix of 60 forward primers for TCR Vbeta segments and 13 reverse primers for TCR Jbeta segments. A multiplex PCR assay on genomic DNA amplified the CDR3 region of rearranged TCR beta genes. The Illumina HiSeq System was used to sequence the amplified TCR beta libraries as 87-base-pair reads. Per the authors' processing: Across the 670 or so repertoires, a later analysis counted roughly 84 million unique TCR beta chains, roughly 11 million of which were shared by at least two donors. Raw reads were error-corrected and collapsed into unique sequences with a nearest-neighbor algorithm that merged closely related sequences to remove PCR and sequencing errors. CDR3 sequences were aligned to IMGT reference sequences to assign V, D and J gene segments. For a sequence to be retained, at least a six-nucleotide match to both a V gene segment and a J gene segment was required. Rearrangements were classified as productive when the CDR3 lacked stop codons and remained in frame with V and J, and all other rearrangements were classified as non-productive. CDR3 was defined according to IMGT convention as the region running from the second conserved V-encoded cysteine to the conserved J-encoded phenylalanine. In an earlier analysis of 550 to 650 of the donors, sequences lacking an unambiguous match to a single V gene segment were excluded. In an earlier analysis of around 590 of the donors, a V segment was called functional when productive rearrangements were above 56.7%, and segregating when the standard deviation between donors exceeded 5%. A statistical classification framework was built to diagnose cytomegalovirus status from the catalog of TCR beta chain sequences. V and J gene assignment, in a later analysis, came from comparing TCR nucleotide sequences with IMGT/GENE-DB human TR gene sequences. Using the TCRdist pipeline, a later analysis assigned CDR3 sequences along with most-parsimonious VDJ recombination scenarios. In a later analysis, each TCR beta chain was defined by its CDR3 amino acid sequence together with its V-gene family, and reads lacking a unique V-gene family were excluded. As a way to deal with suspected cross-contamination and a sequencing artifact, a later analysis dropped approximately 570 nucleotide sequences that were highly shared and had low generation probability. For each public chain, a later analysis derived a clonal expansion index from normalized ranks of inferred template counts within each repertoire. In a later analysis, generation probabilities were computed with a VDJ recombination model fitted to out-of-frame rearrangements, and the resulting probabilities were checked against IGoR. A later analysis scored TCR-TCR, TCR-HLA and TCR-CMV co-occurrence with hypergeometric tests, applying a repertoire-size bias correction to TCR pairs. To estimate false discovery rates, a later analysis permuted the HLA or CMV assignments 20 times. In a later analysis, co-occurring TCRs were grouped using DBSCAN, and TCRdist sequence similarity was added for clustering within HLA-allele-positive subsets. Co-occurrence clustering excluded repertoires with fewer than 30,000 or more than 120,000 public chains, plus five with anomalous nucleotide sharing. Imported from immuneACCESS, the table was reduced by TCRdb to in-frame sequences with V and J called. These copies leave out some clones; in studies compared against another copy, an unresolved V gene accounts for under half, and the cause of the remainder is not known. That table supplies the V and J calls and clone size; D and trimming were determined from the DNA. A total of about 140,000 clones appear in this sample, around four fifths of them only once. 1.4% to 1.5% of the sample belongs to the ten largest clones.

This TCR was recovered from a man younger than 40 in good health and CMV-seropositive. The sequenced material came from PBMCs.

The CDR3 loop reads CASSEPPGTEAFF. DNA sequence: TGTGCCAGCAGTGAACCCCCGGGTACTGAAGCTTTCTTT. The chain links TRBV6-1 with TRBJ1-1, with the D segment identity uncertain. For CDR1 and CDR2, the germline V gene lists MNHNS and SASEGT. CDR3 length: 13 amino acids, cysteine to phenylalanine. CDR3 DNA is the only sequence kept; it has 39 bases, read in frame from the first base. V is reduced by 2 bases and J by 5 bases, leaving a spacing of 9 bases between them.